This TCR beta chain derives from a study of graft-versus-host responses after intestinal transplantation. Across the whole study: Every recipient underwent anti-thymocyte globulin induction, then tacrolimus and steroids for approximately three years. Broader study findings: Early post-transplant declines in HvG were associated with peak levels of circulating GvH clones.

About this clone: Its target is not known.

The CDR3 is 18 residues long. Germline CDR1 is MNHNS and CDR2 is SASEGT. Trimming took 0 bases from V and 0 from J, leaving 15 bases between them. Assay: immunoSEQ multiplex PCR; the TCRdb copy retains only in-frame clones and omits some. The sample contains tens of thousands of clones, approximately 94% of which appear only once. The source was PBMCs, collected 156 days after intestinal transplant. V is TRBV6-1 and J is TRBJ1-5; D ambiguous. The sequence came from a human patient who received an intestinal transplant, so some T cells may come from the graft donor. CDR3 in amino acids: CASSEAIFGSSSNQPQHF. The CDR3 DNA sequence: TGTGCCAGCAGTGAAGCGATTTTTGGATCCTCTAGCAATCAGCCCCAGCATTTT.